A single sample is the source of the 7 T cell receptor beta chains below, sequenced in a study of blood T cell repertoires in COVID-19. Clones were sequenced by immunoSEQ multiplex PCR, and TCRdb holds only the in-frame ones, with some missing. This sample has around 140,000 clones, with about 85% found just once. Sequencing used peripheral blood. The receptors here all came from a human donor with COVID-19, enrolled during active disease. The donor label of this sample is uncertain.

In DNA form, the CDR3 reads TGCGCCAGCACCCAAGGAGGGACAGGCCGCGAGCAGTACTTC. It is translated as CASTQGGTGREQYF. The chain has TRBV5-1 and TRBJ2-7; TRBD1 matches at 8 bases. After removal of 6 bases from V and 6 bases from J, the junction contained 11 bases not matched to a gene. Germline V lookup: CDR1 SGHRS, CDR2 YFSETQ. The CDR3 is 14 amino acids.

J is TRBJ2-5 and V is TRBV19; perhaps TRBD2 as D (6 bases). Trimming removed 2 bases from V and 8 bases from J, with 12 bases in between. Germline values: CDR1 LNHDA, CDR2 SQIVND (reference sequence). The length of the CDR3 is 13 residues. The DNA of the CDR3 is TGTGCCAGTAGTATACAGGTGCGGGGAACCCAGTACTTC. Its translation: CASSIQVRGTQYF.

The J gene is TRBJ1-2, the V gene TRBV5-4, with 9 bases identical to TRBD1. The V gene end was trimmed by 4 bases and the J gene end by 2 bases; junction bases not matched to a gene: 3. The CDR3 runs to 14 residues. The germline V gene has CDR1 SGHNT and CDR2 YYREEE (reference sequence). The CDR3: CASSQQGANYGYTF. The CDR3 bases are TGTGCCAGCAGCCAACAGGGGGCGAACTATGGCTACACCTTC.

The chain uses TRBV30 and TRBJ2-7, with 7 bases that match TRBD2. Trimming cost V 2 bases and J 12 bases; bases outside gene matches: 13. This CDR3 comprises 13 residues. Germline CDR1 GTSNPN, CDR2 SVGIG (reference sequence). CDR3 in DNA: TGTGCCTGGAGTTTATTAGCGGGCCTCCCTCCGTACTTC. This translates into CAWSLLAGLPPYF.

This clone was seen a single time. The rearrangement uses TRBV10-3 and TRBJ1-5, with 8 bases lining up with TRBD1. The V gene end was trimmed by 0 bases and the J gene end by 2 bases; junction bases not matched to a gene: 6. The CDR3 has 17 amino acids. The germline V gene has CDR1 ENHRY and CDR2 SYGVKD. The CDR3 is CAISESMQGAGNQPQHF. As DNA, the CDR3 is TGTGCCATCAGTGAGTCTATGCAGGGGGCGGGCAATCAGCCCCAGCATTTT.

The table lists this clone with a few counts. The CDR3 bases are TGTGCCAGTAGCCTCAGGGGGAATAGCAATCAGCCCCAGCATTTT. This sequence encodes CASSLRGNSNQPQHF. J is TRBJ1-5 and V is TRBV19, with 7 nucleotides matching TRBD1. This CDR3 is 15 amino acids long. V lost 6 bases, J lost 0 bases, and 5 bases stayed unmatched. Germline assignment: CDR1 LNHDA and CDR2 SQIVND (reference sequence).

The rearrangement links TRBV7-3 to TRBJ2-3, with D possibly matching TRBD2 (6 bases). Germline assignment: CDR1 SGHTA and CDR2 FQGTGA. V was pared by 5 bases and J by 5 bases, with 14 bases between. The CDR3 length is 14 residues. CDR3 residues: CASSPAGAGDTQYF. CDR3 sequence (DNA): TGTGCCAGCAGCCCAGCGGGCGCGGGAGATACGCAGTATTTT.